This T cell receptor (beta chain) originates from a study of spatial heterogeneity in lung cancer. For the study at large: A unique TCR and UMI combination showed up more than ten times in raw reads, on average. Whole-study results and caveats: Blood showed ubiquitous tumor TCRs more often at resection than at routine follow-up.

TCR cDNA molecules each carried a unique molecular identifier. A single record per CDR3 protein comes from TCRdb applying MiXCR to the 5' RACE reads. Altogether about 92,000 distinct CDR3 sequences are present, about 12% being singletons, with the ten largest covering about 41%. The sample holds many counts of this clonotype. What it recognizes is unknown. Time point given: sample taken at primary tumor resection. Unsorted whole RNA samples from tumor, nontumor lung or frozen PBMC were sequenced. The donors were more than 70 patients with non-small cell lung cancer that was early-stage and untreated. Specimen: PBMCs, collected at surgery. This TCR derives from a male donor with early-stage non-small cell lung cancer.

CDR3 sequence: CASSRGGLQETQYF. The DNA of the CDR3 is TGTGCCAGCAGCCGGGGAGGACTCCAAGAGACCCAGTACTTC. The genes are TRBV27 and TRBJ2-5, with a possible D match to TRBD2 (6 bases). CDR1 is MNHEY and CDR2 is SMNVEV in the germline V gene (reference sequence). V dropped 6 bases and J dropped 1 base, with 12 bases sitting between them. The CDR3 totals 14 residues.